These T cell receptor beta chains were read from a single sample in a study of T cell responses to AZD1222 COVID-19 vaccine. Sequencing used immunoSEQ multiplex PCR; TCRdb keeps in-frame clones, though not all of them. The data contain roughly 170,000 clones, almost 90% of them singletons. The material was peripheral blood, obtained on day 0 of AZD1222 vaccination. The source of these receptors is an adult in good health. Both conserved end residues are part of each CDR3. The D gene is left open where the match is weak. Not all rows give a size; the values are once, few, many and, for expanded clones, a class.

TRBV6-4	TRBJ1-5	NA	NA	TGTGCCAGCAGGGATCAGCCCCAGCATTTT	CASRDQPQHF
TRBV11-2	TRBJ2-7	NA	NA	TGTGCCAGCAGCCCAGGGAGGTCCTACGAGCAGTACTTC	CASSPGRSYEQYF
TRBV10-3	TRBJ1-3	NA	NA	TGTGCCATCACCCCGGATGGAAACACCATATATTTT	CAITPDGNTIYF
TRBV7-3	TRBJ2-6	NA	NA	TGTGCCAGCAGCCCCAGAGTGGCTGGGGCCAACGTCCTGACTTTC	CASSPRVAGANVLTF
TRBV7-9	TRBJ2-1	TRBD1	NA	TGTGCCAGCAGCTTAGGGGACAGTTCCTACAATGAGCAGTTCTTC	CASSLGDSSYNEQFF
TRBV5-5	TRBJ1-4	NA	once	TGTGCCAGCCGACAGGACGTCAATGAAAAACTGTTTTTT	CASRQDVNEKLFF
TRBV9	TRBJ2-5	TRBD1	NA	TGTGCCAGCAGCCCCCAGGACAGGGCAGAGACCCAGTACTTC	CASSPQDRAETQYF
TRBV7-2	TRBJ1-2	NA	NA	TGTGCCAGCAGCCCTGGGGTCGGAATCTATGGCTACACCTTC	CASSPGVGIYGYTF
TRBV5-1	TRBJ1-1	TRBD1	NA	TGCGCCAGTCAGGGGGCGAACACTGAAGCTTTCTTT	CASQGANTEAFF
TRBV7-9	TRBJ1-3	NA	NA	TGTGCCAGCAGCTTAGATACATCAGGGTACGGTGGAAACACCATATATTTT	CASSLDTSGYGGNTIYF
TRBV5-6	TRBJ1-2	NA	NA	TGTGCCAGCAGCCACACCCCCCCAGGGCTATATGGCTACACCTTC	CASSHTPPGLYGYTF
TRBV5-4	TRBJ2-3	NA	NA	TGTGCCAGCAGCTTGGGGAGATCCACAGATACGCAGTATTTT	CASSLGRSTDTQYF
TRBV30	TRBJ1-6	NA	NA	TGTGCCTGGAGTGGGGAAACAGGTCGGAATTCACCCCTCCACTTT	CAWSGETGRNSPLHF
TRBV7-9	TRBJ2-1	TRBD2	NA	TGTGCCAGCAGCTCACCCCGACTAGCGGGGGGGTCCTACAATGAGCAGTTCTTC	CASSSPRLAGGSYNEQFF
TRBV27	TRBJ1-2	TRBD1	NA	TGTGCCAGCACCCCCATGAGGGGGCCCTATGGCTACACCTTC	CASTPMRGPYGYTF
TRBV19	TRBJ2-1	NA	NA	TGTGCCAGTAGTAGGCCGGGCCTACGGAATGAGCAGTTCTTC	CASSRPGLRNEQFF
TRBV5-6	TRBJ2-3	TRBD2	NA	TGTGCCAGCAGCTCCCTGCGGGGGGGCACAGATACGCAGTATTTT	CASSSLRGGTDTQYF
TRBV28	TRBJ1-2	TRBD1	NA	TGTGCCAGCAGAACAGGGGGCGGCTATGGCTACACCTTC	CASRTGGGYGYTF
TRBV12-5	TRBJ2-5	NA	NA	TGTGCTAGTGGTTCCAACCCTGAGACCCAGTACTTC	CASGSNPETQYF
TRBV7-8	TRBJ2-7	TRBD2	NA	TGTGCCAGCAGCCCTCCCAAGCGGGGGATTTACGAGCAGTACTTC	CASSPPKRGIYEQYF
TRBV6-5	TRBJ2-7	NA	NA	TGTGCCAGCAGTTTTTTGAGGGGCGAGCAGTACTTC	CASSFLRGEQYF
TRBV6-4	TRBJ2-1	TRBD2	NA	TGTGCCAGCAGTGACAGCGGGGGGGCTGACAATGAGCAGTTCTTC	CASSDSGGADNEQFF
TRBV19	TRBJ1-2	NA	NA	TGTGCCAGTAGTGCTCAGGGATCGGGGAACTATGGCTACACCTTC	CASSAQGSGNYGYTF
TRBV7-2	TRBJ2-2	NA	NA	TGTGCCAGCAGCAAAGGGGTACGGACCGGGGAGCTGTTTTTT	CASSKGVRTGELFF
TRBV7-8	TRBJ1-2	TRBD1	few	TGTGCCAGCAGCTTAGGGACAGGGGCTCATGGCTACACCTTC	CASSLGTGAHGYTF
TRBV15	TRBJ1-1	NA	NA	TGTGCCACCAGCAGAGCCCCTAACACTGAAGCTTTCTTT	CATSRAPNTEAFF
TRBV7-3	TRBJ1-2	TRBD1	NA	TGTGCCAGCAGCTTGACACCTTCCGGGACAGGGGCCCACACCTCTGGGTATGGCTACACCTTC	CASSLTPSGTGAHTSGYGYTF
TRBV7-9	TRBJ1-2	TRBD1	NA	TGTGCCAGCAGCTCGCAGAGACAGGGCCTCTATGGCTACACCTTC	CASSSQRQGLYGYTF
TRBV4-1	TRBJ2-1	TRBD1	NA	TGCGCCAGCAGTGGACAGGGGGCTATAAATGAGCAGTTCTTC	CASSGQGAINEQFF
TRBV5-1	TRBJ2-1	NA	NA	TGCGCCAGCAGCTTAAGGGACACCTTTTATTCCTACAATGAGCAGTTCTTC	CASSLRDTFYSYNEQFF
TRBV20-1	TRBJ2-7	NA	NA	TGCAGTGCTAGTGTACCTAGGGGACCCCCCTACGAGCAGTACTTC	CSASVPRGPPYEQYF
TRBV6-5	TRBJ1-2	NA	few	TGTGCCACTTCCCCCCTTCGGGGCTATGGCTACACCTTC	CATSPLRGYGYTF